This entry features one T cell receptor (beta chain) sequence. Profiled with immunoSEQ multiplex PCR; TCRdb holds only in-frame clones, not every one. The sample carries about 660,000 clones, about 90% recorded once. The data derive from a study of shared T cell receptors in the human thymus. This sample was also put to use in a study of human thymus T cells. As reported in that work: The thymus tissue came from resections taken during corrective heart surgery. V and J genes seemed to be used with bias in thymic and blood repertoires.

The material sequenced was thymocytes. The receptor's source is a boy under two years old with a congenital heart defect.

The CDR3 nucleotides read TGCAGCGTCTTGAGCGGGCAGCAGTTCTTC. It encodes CSVLSGQQFF. The rearrangement uses TRBV29-1 and TRBJ2-1; D may be TRBD2 (6 bases). CDR3 length equals 10 residues. Deletions cut 6 bases from V and 11 bases from J, with 11 bases between. CDR1 is SQVTM and CDR2 is ANQGSEA in the germline V gene.